A selection of T cell receptor beta chains follows, all from one sample in a study of breast tumors, draining lymph nodes, adjacent tissues. Each CDR3 protein gets one entry after TCRdb re-called the multiplex PCR reads with MiXCR. This table has over 150,000 distinct CDR3 sequences, around a third appearing once. Sequencing input: axillary lymph node tissue. These receptors came from a female donor with breast cancer. Some clones in this sample may be carry-over from other donors' samples. Each CDR3 is given with its conserved first and last residue. The D gene is left open where the match is weak. Only part of the rows carry a size: once, few, many, or a class if the clone is expanded.

size: .; V: TRBV2; length: 15; J: TRBJ2-2; D: TRBD1; CDR3: CASSGGQPGQGELFF; DNA: TGTGCCAGCAGTGGTGGACAGCCGGGACAGGGGGAGCTGTTTTTT
size: many; V: TRBV29-1; length: 14; J: TRBJ1-5; D: TRBD1; CDR3: CSFSTGVRNQPQHF; DNA: TGCAGCTTCTCTACAGGGGTTCGCAATCAGCCCCAGCATTTT
size: .; V: TRBV19; length: 16; J: TRBJ2-5; D: TRBD2; CDR3: CATKDSRREGRETQYF; DNA: TGTGCCACCAAGGACTCTCGGCGGGAGGGTCGGGAGACCCAGTACTTC
size: many; V: TRBV6-6; length: 15; J: TRBJ1-2; D: TRBD1; CDR3: CASSQTGESGYGYTF; DNA: TGTGCCAGCAGCCAAACAGGGGAAAGCGGCTATGGCTACACCTTC
size: many; V: TRBV7-9; length: 17; J: TRBJ2-3; D: .; CDR3: CASSKTPTGISTDTQYF; DNA: TGTGCCAGCAGTAAAACCCCCACAGGGATAAGCACAGATACGCAGTATTTT
size: many; V: TRBV20-1; length: 17; J: TRBJ1-2; D: TRBD1; CDR3: CSAPGDRGSTANYGYTF; DNA: TGCAGTGCCCCGGGGGACAGGGGTTCAACAGCTAACTATGGCTACACCTTC
size: medium-sized; V: TRBV24-1; length: 15; J: TRBJ2-1; D: TRBD1; CDR3: CATSRDRGLYNEQFF; DNA: TGTGCCACCAGTCGGGACAGGGGGCTTTACAATGAGCAGTTCTTC
size: many; V: TRBV7-2; length: 16; J: TRBJ1-2; D: TRBD1; CDR3: CASSAGGTGGLYGYTF; DNA: TGTGCCAGCAGCGCGGGGGGCACAGGGGGCCTCTATGGCTACACCTTC
size: many; V: TRBV7-9; length: 13; J: TRBJ1-1; D: .; CDR3: CASSLAVQTEAFF; DNA: TGTGCCAGCAGCTTAGCGGTTCAGACCGAAGCTTTCTTT
size: .; V: TRBV9; length: 17; J: TRBJ2-3; D: TRBD1; CDR3: CASSVEGTGVPTDTQYF; DNA: TGTGCCAGCAGCGTAGAAGGGACAGGGGTCCCCACAGATACGCAGTATTTT
size: .; V: TRBV19; length: 16; J: TRBJ1-5; D: .; CDR3: CASAFQGVNYEQPQHF; DNA: TGTGCCAGTGCCTTCCAAGGGGTTAACTACGAGCAGCCCCAGCATTTT
size: many; V: TRBV10-3; length: 15; J: TRBJ2-3; D: .; CDR3: CAISGRTPSTDTQYF; DNA: TGTGCCATCAGTGGAAGGACTCCTAGCACAGATACGCAGTATTTT
size: many; V: TRBV19; length: 13; J: TRBJ2-1; D: .; CDR3: CASSQVPDNEQFF; DNA: TGTGCCAGTAGTCAAGTCCCTGACAATGAGCAGTTCTTC
size: many; V: TRBV28; length: 15; J: TRBJ2-3; D: TRBD2; CDR3: CASSLPGSGADTQYF; DNA: TGTGCCAGCAGTTTACCCGGGAGCGGGGCAGATACGCAGTATTTT
size: few; V: TRBV5-1; length: 16; J: TRBJ1-1; D: TRBD1; CDR3: CASSWGGGQGNTEAFF; DNA: TGCGCCAGCAGCTGGGGCGGTGGACAGGGAAACACTGAAGCTTTCTTT
size: few; V: TRBV28; length: 14; J: TRBJ2-5; D: .; CDR3: CASSLEGIQETQYF; DNA: TGTGCCAGCAGTTTAGAGGGTATCCAAGAGACCCAGTACTTC
size: .; V: TRBV4-1; length: 16; J: TRBJ1-4; D: .; CDR3: CASSQESGGINEKLFF; DNA: TGCGCCAGCAGCCAAGAAAGCGGGGGGATTAATGAAAAACTGTTTTTT
size: many; V: TRBV12-3/TRBV12-4; length: 11; J: TRBJ1-3; D: .; CDR3: CASSNRDTIYF; DNA: TGTGCCAGCAGTAATAGGGACACCATATATTTT
size: once; V: TRBV2; length: 16; J: TRBJ2-7; D: TRBD2; CDR3: CASSARDGTSGTEQYF; DNA: TGTGCCAGCAGTGCTAGAGATGGGACTAGCGGGACCGAGCAGTACTTC
size: few; V: TRBV7-9; length: 15; J: TRBJ2-7; D: TRBD1; CDR3: CASNSYRDRPYEQHF; DNA: TGTGCCAGCAACTCCTACCGGGACAGACCCTACGAGCAGCACTTC
size: many; V: TRBV7-9; length: 13; J: TRBJ2-3; D: .; CDR3: CASSLKTTDTQYF; DNA: TGTGCCAGCAGCTTAAAAACCACAGATACGCAGTATTTT
size: .; V: TRBV25-1; length: 13; J: TRBJ2-7; D: .; CDR3: CASSPVGIDEQYF; DNA: TGTGCCAGCAGCCCGGTCGGGATCGACGAGCAGTACTTC
size: .; V: TRBV20-1; length: 15; J: TRBJ2-7; D: .; CDR3: CSASPSRDSSYERYF; DNA: TGCAGTGCTAGTCCGAGCCGGGACTCTTCCTACGAGCGGTACTTC
size: many; V: TRBV28; length: 14; J: TRBJ2-2; D: .; CDR3: CASSPGGEHRELFF; DNA: TGTGCCAGCAGTCCCGGCGGTGAACACCGGGAGCTGTTTTTT
size: many; V: TRBV28; length: 15; J: TRBJ1-4; D: .; CDR3: CASSSPGATNEKLFF; DNA: TGTGCCAGCAGTTCCCCAGGTGCAACTAATGAAAAACTGTTTTTT
size: many; V: TRBV9; length: 15; J: TRBJ2-5; D: TRBD1; CDR3: CASSPRPTGGETQYF; DNA: TGTGCCAGCAGCCCTCGCCCGACAGGGGGAGAGACCCAGTACTTC
size: many; V: TRBV7-9; length: 16; J: TRBJ1-2; D: TRBD1; CDR3: CASSSLGTGANYGYTF; DNA: TGTGCCAGCAGCTCCCTCGGGACAGGGGCGAACTATGGCTACACCTTC
size: .; V: TRBV7-2; length: 16; J: TRBJ1-4; D: .; CDR3: CASIGGGRTTNEKLFF; DNA: TGTGCCAGCATAGGTGGGGGGAGGACAACTAATGAAAAACTGTTTTTT
size: many; V: TRBV6-5; length: 15; J: TRBJ1-3; D: .; CDR3: CASRGDRSSGNTIYF; DNA: TGTGCCAGCAGGGGAGACAGAAGCTCTGGAAACACCATATATTTT
size: many; V: TRBV9; length: 16; J: TRBJ2-3; D: TRBD2; CDR3: CASSVTSGRFTDTQYF; DNA: TGTGCCAGCAGCGTTACTAGCGGGAGGTTCACAGATACGCAGTATTTT
size: .; V: TRBV6-1; length: 16; J: TRBJ2-2; D: .; CDR3: CASSEPGRRITGELFF; DNA: TGTGCCAGCAGTGAGCCGGGGCGGAGGATCACCGGGGAGCTGTTTTTT
size: .; V: TRBV4-2; length: 13; J: TRBJ1-1; D: TRBD1; CDR3: CASSLEVTGQAFF; DNA: TGTGCCAGCAGCTTAGAAGTGACAGGGCAAGCTTTCTTT
size: .; V: TRBV3-2; length: 12; J: TRBJ2-2; D: .; CDR3: CAGRLATGELFF; DNA: TGCGCCGGCAGGTTAGCCACCGGGGAGCTGTTTTTT
size: .; V: TRBV7-2; length: 11; J: TRBJ1-1; D: .; CDR3: CASSLFQDSQF; DNA: TGTGCCAGCAGCTTGTTCCAGGACTCCCAATTT
size: .; V: TRBV27; length: 15; J: TRBJ2-1; D: .; CDR3: CASSLSKVSYNEQFF; DNA: TGTGCCAGCAGTTTATCGAAAGTCTCCTACAATGAGCAGTTCTTC
size: .; V: TRBV2; length: 14; J: TRBJ2-1; D: TRBD1; CDR3: CASRGGQGANEQFF; DNA: TGTGCCAGCAGGGGGGGACAGGGGGCTAATGAGCAGTTCTTC
size: many; V: TRBV30; length: 15; J: TRBJ1-6; D: .; CDR3: CAWGPRQNYNSPLHF; DNA: TGTGCCTGGGGCCCACGACAAAACTATAATTCACCCCTCCACTTT
size: .; V: TRBV9; length: 15; J: TRBJ2-7; D: .; CDR3: CASSPGGGGLYEQYF; DNA: TGTGCCAGCAGCCCTGGGGGGGGGGGGCTTTACGAGCAGTACTTC
size: many; V: TRBV4-1; length: 15; J: TRBJ2-2; D: .; CDR3: CASSPDSSGTGELFF; DNA: TGCGCCAGCAGCCCTGACTCGTCGGGGACCGGGGAGCTGTTTTTT
size: .; V: TRBV19; length: 15; J: TRBJ1-6; D: TRBD1; CDR3: CASEGAAGSRSPLHF; DNA: TGTGCCAGTGAGGGGGCCGCTGGCTCACGGTCACCCCTCCACTTT
size: few; V: TRBV4-3; length: 17; J: TRBJ2-1; D: .; CDR3: CASSLGSSGYSYNERFF; DNA: TGCGCCAGCAGCCTTGGCTCTTCAGGGTACTCCTACAATGAGCGGTTCTTC
size: many; V: TRBV5-1; length: 14; J: TRBJ2-7; D: TRBD1; CDR3: CASSTGQGAYEQYF; DNA: TGCGCCAGCAGCACGGGACAGGGGGCCTACGAGCAGTACTTC
size: .; V: TRBV11-2; length: 15; J: TRBJ2-1; D: TRBD2; CDR3: CASSLTSGGPNEQFF; DNA: TGTGCCAGCAGCTTAACTAGCGGGGGGCCCAATGAGCAGTTCTTC
size: many; V: TRBV12-3/TRBV12-4; length: 15; J: TRBJ2-7; D: .; CDR3: CASSAEGRRSYEQYF; DNA: TGTGCCAGCAGTGCCGAGGGTAGGCGCTCCTACGAGCAGTACTTC
size: many; V: TRBV29-1; length: 12; J: TRBJ2-3; D: .; CDR3: CSYSGSTDTQYF; DNA: TGCAGCTATAGCGGTAGCACAGATACGCAGTATTTT
size: .; V: TRBV7-9; length: 15; J: TRBJ2-3; D: TRBD2; CDR3: CASSPPGGNTDTQYF; DNA: TGTGCCAGCAGCCCCCCGGGGGGGAACACAGATACGCAGTATTTT